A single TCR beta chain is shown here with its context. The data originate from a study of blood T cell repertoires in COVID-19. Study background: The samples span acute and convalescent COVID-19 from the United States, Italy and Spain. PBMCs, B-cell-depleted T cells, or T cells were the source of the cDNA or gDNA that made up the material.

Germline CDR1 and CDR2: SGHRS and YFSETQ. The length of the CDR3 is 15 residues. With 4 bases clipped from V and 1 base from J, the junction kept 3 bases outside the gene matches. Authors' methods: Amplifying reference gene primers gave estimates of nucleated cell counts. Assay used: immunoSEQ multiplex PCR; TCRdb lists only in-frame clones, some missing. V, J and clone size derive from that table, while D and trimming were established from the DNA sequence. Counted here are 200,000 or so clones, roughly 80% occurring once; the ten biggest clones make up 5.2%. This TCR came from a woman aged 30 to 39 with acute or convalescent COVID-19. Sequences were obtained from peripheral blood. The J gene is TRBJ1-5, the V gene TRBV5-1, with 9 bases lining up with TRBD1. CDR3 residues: CASSQGQGSNQPQHF. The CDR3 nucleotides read TGCGCCAGCAGCCAAGGACAGGGGAGCAATCAGCCCCAGCATTTT.